A selection of T cell receptor beta chains follows, all from one sample in a study of T-cell reconstitution after alpha-beta-depleted transplantation in children. TCRdb analysed the PCR reads with MiXCR anew, one entry per CDR3 protein. The sample lists 900,000 or so distinct CDR3 sequences; approximately 15% were seen once. The input for sequencing was PBMCs, mostly from graft donor cells, taken 360 days after TCRalphabeta/CD19-depleted stem cell transplant. The receptors were sampled from a male patient under 18 who had a stem cell transplant for acute lymphoblastic leukemia, so the T cells may come from the graft donor. The CDR3 runs from the conserved cysteine through the conserved F or W. Each record gives: clone size, D gene, J gene, V gene, CDR3 protein, CDR3 DNA. The D gene is left open where the match is weak. Part of the rows lack a size; the others show once, few, many or a class for expanded clones.

abundance: few; d_gene: NA; j_gene: TRBJ1-2; v_gene: TRBV5-1; CDR3aa: CASSLGIGYTF; CDR3nt: TGCGCCAGCAGCTTGGGGATCGGCTACACCTTC
abundance: NA; d_gene: NA; j_gene: TRBJ2-1; v_gene: TRBV4-2; CDR3aa: CASSQSSSYNEQFF; CDR3nt: TGTGCCAGCAGCCAAAGCTCATCCTACAATGAGCAGTTCTTC
abundance: few; d_gene: NA; j_gene: TRBJ2-3; v_gene: TRBV4-1; CDR3aa: CASSPMGAATSTDTQYF; CDR3nt: TGCGCCAGCAGTCCCATGGGGGCGGCAACCAGCACAGATACGCAGTATTTT
abundance: few; d_gene: NA; j_gene: TRBJ2-2; v_gene: TRBV10-3; CDR3aa: CAIWAGTGELFF; CDR3nt: TGTGCCATCTGGGCAGGCACCGGGGAGCTGTTTTTT
abundance: few; d_gene: TRBD2; j_gene: TRBJ2-7; v_gene: TRBV10-3; CDR3aa: CAMGEGGLAAIYEQYF; CDR3nt: TGTGCCATGGGGGAAGGTGGGCTAGCGGCCATCTACGAGCAGTACTTC
abundance: many; d_gene: TRBD2; j_gene: TRBJ2-1; v_gene: TRBV5-1; CDR3aa: CASSISGRAENEQFF; CDR3nt: TGCGCCAGCAGCATTAGCGGGAGGGCGGAGAATGAGCAGTTCTTC
abundance: many; d_gene: NA; j_gene: TRBJ2-5; v_gene: TRBV7-9; CDR3aa: CASRTSLSETQYF; CDR3nt: TGTGCCAGCAGGACTAGTCTGTCGGAGACCCAGTACTTC
abundance: NA; d_gene: TRBD2; j_gene: TRBJ2-5; v_gene: TRBV3-1; CDR3aa: CASRHSGSGETQYF; CDR3nt: TGTGCCAGCAGACATAGCGGGAGTGGTGAGACCCAGTACTTC
abundance: NA; d_gene: NA; j_gene: TRBJ2-3; v_gene: TRBV12-3/TRBV12-4; CDR3aa: CASSTSPRWGQYF; CDR3nt: TGTGCCAGCAGCACTAGCCCTCGTTGGGGGCAGTATTTT
abundance: NA; d_gene: TRBD2; j_gene: TRBJ2-3; v_gene: TRBV12-3/TRBV12-4; CDR3aa: CASSPGGRTSGRDTQYF; CDR3nt: TGTGCCAGCAGTCCCGGGGGTCGGACTAGCGGGAGAGATACGCAGTATTTT
abundance: few; d_gene: NA; j_gene: TRBJ2-2; v_gene: TRBV5-1; CDR3aa: CASSWGLNTGELFF; CDR3nt: TGCGCCAGCAGCTGGGGACTGAACACCGGGGAGCTGTTTTTT
abundance: NA; d_gene: NA; j_gene: TRBJ2-7; v_gene: TRBV21-1; CDR3aa: CASSKGFRDKGYEQYF; CDR3nt: TGTGCCAGCAGCAAAGGATTTCGGGACAAAGGATACGAGCAGTACTTC
abundance: few; d_gene: TRBD2; j_gene: TRBJ2-1; v_gene: TRBV7-9; CDR3aa: CASSPGTSAHNEQFF; CDR3nt: TGTGCCAGCAGCCCCGGGACTAGCGCCCACAATGAGCAGTTCTTC
abundance: NA; d_gene: TRBD2; j_gene: TRBJ2-1; v_gene: TRBV4-1; CDR3aa: CASSQDLAGPTQIF; CDR3nt: TGCGCCAGCAGCCAAGATCTAGCGGGGCCTACACAGATCTTC
abundance: few; d_gene: TRBD1; j_gene: TRBJ2-5; v_gene: TRBV12-3/TRBV12-4; CDR3aa: CASSQGQGAETQYF; CDR3nt: TGTGCCAGCAGCCAGGGACAGGGGGCAGAGACCCAGTACTTC
abundance: few; d_gene: NA; j_gene: TRBJ2-5; v_gene: TRBV27; CDR3aa: CASSLHRGRETQYF; CDR3nt: TGTGCCAGCAGTCTCCATAGGGGGAGGGAGACCCAGTACTTC
abundance: NA; d_gene: TRBD1; j_gene: TRBJ1-4; v_gene: TRBV7-9; CDR3aa: CASSLDGDRIF; CDR3nt: TGTGCCAGCAGCTTAGACGGGGACAGGATTTTT
abundance: few; d_gene: TRBD1; j_gene: TRBJ2-7; v_gene: TRBV12-3/TRBV12-4; CDR3aa: CASSQQTGAVPPTKQYF; CDR3nt: TGTGCCAGCAGCCAGCAGACAGGGGCAGTCCCTCCTACGAAGCAGTACTTC
abundance: few; d_gene: NA; j_gene: TRBJ2-5; v_gene: TRBV5-1; CDR3aa: CASSLQGPYQETQYF; CDR3nt: TGCGCCAGCAGCTTACAGGGACCGTACCAAGAGACCCAGTACTTC
abundance: NA; d_gene: TRBD1; j_gene: TRBJ2-7; v_gene: TRBV15; CDR3aa: CATSREGPDRVYEQYF; CDR3nt: TGTGCCACCAGCAGAGAGGGTCCGGACAGGGTATACGAGCAGTACTTC
abundance: NA; d_gene: NA; j_gene: TRBJ2-7; v_gene: TRBV5-1; CDR3aa: CASRQSSYEQYF; CDR3nt: TGCGCCAGCAGACAAAGCTCCTACGAGCAGTACTTC
abundance: many; d_gene: NA; j_gene: TRBJ2-7; v_gene: TRBV4-1; CDR3aa: CASSQGRSYEQYF; CDR3nt: TGCGCCAGCAGCCAGGGTCGATCCTACGAGCAGTACTTC
abundance: NA; d_gene: NA; j_gene: TRBJ2-7; v_gene: TRBV5-6; CDR3aa: CASSLWVRYFDEQYF; CDR3nt: TGTGCCAGCAGCTTGTGGGTGCGCTATTTCGACGAGCAGTACTTC
abundance: NA; d_gene: NA; j_gene: TRBJ2-1; v_gene: TRBV7-8; CDR3aa: CASSQDTPYLTKNEQFF; CDR3nt: TGTGCCAGCAGCCAGGACACTCCATACCTCACAAAAAATGAGCAGTTCTTC
abundance: few; d_gene: TRBD1; j_gene: TRBJ1-2; v_gene: TRBV2; CDR3aa: CASRWDRGDYGYTF; CDR3nt: TGTGCCAGCAGATGGGACAGGGGGGACTATGGCTACACCTTC
abundance: few; d_gene: NA; j_gene: TRBJ1-1; v_gene: TRBV5-5; CDR3aa: CASSLVGSNPEAFF; CDR3nt: TGTGCCAGCAGCTTGGTGGGCAGTAACCCTGAAGCTTTCTTT
abundance: NA; d_gene: NA; j_gene: TRBJ2-1; v_gene: TRBV29-1; CDR3aa: CSVVGLVSYNEQFF; CDR3nt: TGCAGCGTTGTAGGGCTAGTCTCCTACAATGAGCAGTTCTTC
abundance: many; d_gene: TRBD1; j_gene: TRBJ1-6; v_gene: TRBV20-1; CDR3aa: CSTDRANSPLHF; CDR3nt: TGCAGTACTGACAGGGCCAATTCACCCCTCCACTTT
abundance: NA; d_gene: TRBD1; j_gene: TRBJ2-7; v_gene: TRBV13; CDR3aa: CASSLGGQGSHEQYF; CDR3nt: TGTGCCAGCAGCTTAGGGGGACAGGGGTCCCACGAGCAGTACTTC
abundance: NA; d_gene: NA; j_gene: TRBJ2-7; v_gene: TRBV14; CDR3aa: CASSQDPSTEQYF; CDR3nt: TGTGCCAGCAGCCAAGATCCCAGTACCGAGCAGTACTTC
abundance: few; d_gene: NA; j_gene: TRBJ2-3; v_gene: TRBV6-5; CDR3aa: CASSYMGQADTQYF; CDR3nt: TGTGCCAGCAGCTACATGGGCCAGGCAGATACGCAGTATTTT
abundance: NA; d_gene: NA; j_gene: TRBJ2-7; v_gene: TRBV7-2; CDR3aa: CASSLARTTYEQYF; CDR3nt: TGTGCCAGCAGCTTAGCTCGGACAACCTACGAGCAGTACTTC
abundance: few; d_gene: TRBD1; j_gene: TRBJ2-7; v_gene: TRBV3-1; CDR3aa: CASSQSPNQGAEQYF; CDR3nt: TGTGCCAGCAGCCAAAGCCCAAACCAGGGGGCCGAGCAGTACTTC
abundance: NA; d_gene: NA; j_gene: TRBJ1-3; v_gene: TRBV6-5; CDR3aa: CASSYTGQFYSGNTIYF; CDR3nt: TGTGCCAGCAGTTACACTGGACAGTTCTACTCTGGAAACACCATATATTTT
abundance: few; d_gene: TRBD1; j_gene: TRBJ2-3; v_gene: TRBV20-1; CDR3aa: CSAKGAATDTQYF; CDR3nt: TGCAGTGCTAAGGGGGCAGCCACAGATACGCAGTATTTT
abundance: many; d_gene: NA; j_gene: TRBJ1-1; v_gene: TRBV29-1; CDR3aa: CSVQVTEAFF; CDR3nt: TGCAGCGTTCAGGTCACTGAAGCTTTCTTT
abundance: NA; d_gene: NA; j_gene: TRBJ2-1; v_gene: TRBV7-9; CDR3aa: CASSEPRETVNNEQFF; CDR3nt: TGTGCCAGCAGCGAGCCCCGTGAGACAGTTAACAATGAGCAGTTCTTC
abundance: NA; d_gene: NA; j_gene: TRBJ2-1; v_gene: TRBV21-1; CDR3aa: CASSGFPDYNEQFF; CDR3nt: TGTGCCAGCAGCGGATTTCCGGATTACAATGAGCAGTTCTTC
abundance: NA; d_gene: NA; j_gene: TRBJ2-5; v_gene: TRBV27; CDR3aa: CASSLSQQGETQYF; CDR3nt: TGTGCCAGCAGTTTATCCCAACAGGGAGAGACCCAGTACTTC
abundance: few; d_gene: NA; j_gene: TRBJ2-4; v_gene: TRBV5-1; CDR3aa: CASSLVFRGDKNIQYF; CDR3nt: TGCGCCAGCAGCTTGGTATTCAGGGGAGACAAAAACATTCAGTACTTC
abundance: few; d_gene: TRBD2; j_gene: TRBJ2-6; v_gene: TRBV5-4; CDR3aa: CASSLVPSGRSSGANVLTF; CDR3nt: TGTGCCAGCAGCTTGGTTCCTAGCGGGAGGAGTTCTGGGGCCAACGTCCTGACTTTC
abundance: many; d_gene: NA; j_gene: TRBJ1-1; v_gene: TRBV7-9; CDR3aa: CASRAGTPNTEAFF; CDR3nt: TGTGCCAGCAGAGCCGGGACACCGAACACTGAAGCTTTCTTT
abundance: NA; d_gene: TRBD1; j_gene: TRBJ1-5; v_gene: TRBV15; CDR3aa: CATSSRQGNQPQHF; CDR3nt: TGTGCCACCAGCAGCCGACAGGGGAATCAGCCCCAGCATTTT
abundance: NA; d_gene: NA; j_gene: TRBJ1-1; v_gene: TRBV12-2; CDR3aa: CASRLPDWTMNTEAFF; CDR3nt: TGTGCAAGTCGCTTACCTGACTGGACAATGAACACTGAAGCTTTCTTT
abundance: NA; d_gene: NA; j_gene: TRBJ2-7; v_gene: TRBV6-1; CDR3aa: CASSRDTETYEQYF; CDR3nt: TGTGCCAGCAGTAGAGACACCGAAACCTACGAGCAGTACTTC
abundance: many; d_gene: TRBD1; j_gene: TRBJ2-3; v_gene: TRBV5-1; CDR3aa: CASSSGTGTDTQYF; CDR3nt: TGCGCCAGCAGCTCAGGGACAGGGACAGATACGCAGTATTTT
abundance: few; d_gene: TRBD1; j_gene: TRBJ2-5; v_gene: TRBV29-1; CDR3aa: CSVVEQGARETQYF; CDR3nt: TGCAGCGTTGTTGAACAGGGGGCGCGGGAGACCCAGTACTTC
abundance: NA; d_gene: TRBD1; j_gene: TRBJ2-7; v_gene: TRBV15; CDR3aa: CATSRDKGTGQYF; CDR3nt: TGTGCCACCAGCAGAGATAAGGGGACAGGGCAGTACTTC
abundance: few; d_gene: NA; j_gene: TRBJ2-5; v_gene: TRBV15; CDR3aa: CATKGGGETQYF; CDR3nt: TGTGCCACAAAAGGGGGAGGAGAGACCCAGTACTTC
abundance: few; d_gene: NA; j_gene: TRBJ2-3; v_gene: TRBV9; CDR3aa: CASSVATYADTQYF; CDR3nt: TGTGCCAGCAGCGTAGCTACTTACGCAGATACGCAGTATTTT
abundance: few; d_gene: NA; j_gene: TRBJ2-7; v_gene: TRBV12-3/TRBV12-4; CDR3aa: CASSFGTEIYEQYF; CDR3nt: TGTGCCAGCAGTTTTGGGACCGAGATCTACGAGCAGTACTTC
abundance: few; d_gene: NA; j_gene: TRBJ2-1; v_gene: TRBV5-1; CDR3aa: CASYLANEQFF; CDR3nt: TGCGCCAGCTATTTAGCGAATGAGCAGTTCTTC
abundance: NA; d_gene: NA; j_gene: TRBJ1-1; v_gene: TRBV1; CDR3aa: CTSSQERRIEAFF; CDR3nt: TGCACCAGCAGCCAAGAACGACGGATTGAAGCTTTCTTT